This T cell receptor (beta chain) comes out of a study of cytomegalovirus exposure and HLA in healthy donors. General study points: Donor immune exposure was known only as CMV serostatus.

The junction had 6 bases not matched to a gene; V was cut back by 5 bases and J by 6 bases. Germline V gene data show CDR1 as LNHDA and CDR2 as SQIVND (reference sequence). This CDR3 is 13 amino acids long. Both 60 Vbeta primers and 13 Jbeta primers went into the PCR. Assay used: immunoSEQ multiplex PCR; TCRdb lists only in-frame clones, some missing. The sample comprises about 160,000 clones, approximately 80% of which are singletons, and 4% to 5% rests with the top ten. Points on this clone: Its antigen is still unknown.

The receptor's source is a man aged 25-45 years in good health and CMV-seronegative. The sequencing input was PBMCs. The gene calls are TRBV19 and TRBJ2-7, with 8 bases that match TRBD2. CDR3 residues: CASSLISGAEQYF. The CDR3 DNA is TGTGCCAGTAGTTTAATTAGCGGGGCCGAGCAGTACTTC.